Below, one TCR beta chain is given with its context. What it binds is not known. The protocol was immunoSEQ multiplex PCR, while the TCRdb copy is restricted to in-frame clones and leaves out a portion. The sample shows 65,000 to 90,000 clones, over 75% of them seen only once. Trimming cost V 10 bases and J 3 bases; bases outside gene matches: 5. Looked up from germline, CDR1 is SNHLY and CDR2 is FYNNEI. This CDR3 spans 14 amino acids. The data were obtained in a study of OX40 agonist ivuxolimab in advanced cancers. In the study overall: A partial response was reached by three patients: one with hepatocellular carcinoma and two with cutaneous melanoma. Study results and limitations: Some nonresponders also had low normalized T-cell clonal expansion.

The receptor was isolated from an adult with an advanced solid tumor such as melanoma, head and neck, liver or kidney cancer. The material sequenced was CD4+ or CD8+ T cells sorted from blood, taken in a trial of the OX40 agonist ivuxolimab. J is TRBJ2-1 and V is TRBV2; 11 nucleotides agree with TRBD2. DNA of the CDR3: TGTGCCACTCGACTAGCGGGACTCTACAATGAGCAGTTCTTC. Translated, it gives CATRLAGLYNEQFF.